This T cell receptor beta chain was documented in a study of blood T cell repertoires in COVID-19 (TCRdb year 2020). About the study as a whole: Collaborator samples came from the United States, Italy and Spain and covered acute and convalescent phases of COVID-19. The material from the prospective study consisted of cDNA or gDNA derived from T cells, B-cell-depleted T cells, or PBMCs. Deeply sampled blood TCRbeta repertoires from subjects exposed to, actively infected with, or recovered from COVID-19 were included in the dataset. The repertoires were released in a freely available public database intended as a resource for research on the immune response to SARS-CoV-2. The samples were drawn from two sources: the first 160 participants of the ongoing ImmuneRACE study, and 1,000 to 1,500 subjects contributed by 6 global collaborators. A de-identified subject ID, COVID-19 status, age in years and sex were almost always included in the sample metadata. HLA class I and class II types, where available, came from metadata supplied by the sample provider rather than from assay-based typing.

Taken from the germline V gene, the CDR1 and CDR2 loops are SGHVS and FNYEAQ. V trim: 5 bases; J trim: 10 bases; unmatched bases: 10. The CDR3, cysteine through phenylalanine, is 13 amino acids long. Just CDR3 DNA is preserved here, 39 bases in frame from base 1. This clone was seen just once. Its recognized antigen is unknown. Base quality data are lacking; no much larger clone is found one base away. Overall study outcomes, separate from this receptor: How much clinical and demographic metadata was included differed by source and by participant, and the metadata was provided uncurated.

Participants in the prospective study were enrolled through a virtual design, were aged roughly 18 to 100 years, and lived in about 25 United States geographic areas. In the prospective study, participants were assigned to cohorts based on the clinical history participants reported in a screening survey and a study questionnaire. ImmuneRACE Cohort 3 recovered participants were defined by two consecutive negative NP/OP PCR tests, healthcare professional clearance, or symptom resolution. Mobile phlebotomists in the prospective study collected whole blood, serum and a nasopharyngeal or oropharyngeal swab from every participant. Participants in the prospective study had the option to provide additional blood draws and questionnaires over a roughly two-month period. Before DNA extraction, blood samples from the prospective study were shipped at room temperature or frozen. The immunoSEQ Assay, a bias-controlled multiplex PCR, was used to amplify TCRbeta CDR3 regions from genomic DNA. The study's processing was this. The number of nucleated cells in each sample was estimated by amplification of reference gene primers within the assay. To quantify the absolute abundance of each unique TCRbeta CDR3 rearrangement, sequence reads were collapsed and filtered. For each sample, productive Simpson clonality was calculated by taking the square root of Simpson's diversity index across productive rearrangements. TCRdb provides this immuneACCESS table in a form limited to in-frame rearrangements. Some clones are lacking; in checked studies, under half of them reflect an unresolved V gene, and why the rest are absent is not known. V, J and clone size were drawn from that table, and D and trimming were deduced from the DNA. The sample data list approximately 170,000 clones, and around 80% of these were observed just once. The top ten clonotypes cover approximately 6% of the sample.

The sequence was collected from a man in his forties who had recovered from COVID-19. The V and J segments used are TRBV7-6 and TRBJ2-5; 7 bases in the junction line up with TRBD2. The sequencing sample was made of PBMCs or T cells enriched from blood (not recorded which). The nucleotide sequence reads TGTGCCAGCAGCCAGGAGGAGCGGGGCGGCCAGTACTTC. Translation gives CASSQEERGGQYF. With the portions outside the CDR3 filled from the reference TRBV7-6 and TRBJ2-5 genes, the complete variable region becomes GAGVSQSPRYKVTKRGQDVALRCDPISGHVSLYWYRQALGQGPEFLTYFNYEAQQDKSGLPNDRFSAERPEGSISTLTIQRTEQRDSAMYRCASSQEERGGQYFGPGTRLLVL.